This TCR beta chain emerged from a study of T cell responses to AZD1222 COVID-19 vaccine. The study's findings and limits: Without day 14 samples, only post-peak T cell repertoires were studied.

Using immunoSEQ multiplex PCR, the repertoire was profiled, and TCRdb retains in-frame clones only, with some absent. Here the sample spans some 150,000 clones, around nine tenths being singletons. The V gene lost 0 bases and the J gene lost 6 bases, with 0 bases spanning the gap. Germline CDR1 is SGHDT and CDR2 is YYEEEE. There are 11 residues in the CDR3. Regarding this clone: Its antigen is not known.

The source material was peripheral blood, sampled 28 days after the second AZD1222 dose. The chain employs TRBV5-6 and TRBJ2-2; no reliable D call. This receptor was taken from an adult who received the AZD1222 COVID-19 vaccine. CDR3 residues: CASSLAGELFF. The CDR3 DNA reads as TGTGCCAGCAGCTTGGCCGGGGAGCTGTTTTTT.